The 10 T cell receptor beta chains listed next were all sequenced from one sample in a study of Graves' ophthalmopathy and Graves' hyperthyroidism. As the template, RNA transcripts were used to amplify TCR beta CDR3 regions. HTBI-primed RT-PCR formed the first round, and a multiplex PCR formed the second. One entry per CDR3 protein, called by TCRdb with MiXCR from the multiplex PCR reads. The table lists almost 750,000 distinct CDR3 sequences, approximately 40% of them singletons. Sequencing used peripheral blood. The receptors here all came from an adult man with Graves' ophthalmopathy.

This clonotype appeared once. CDR3 loop: CAIGREGQQETQYF. For the CDR3, the DNA is TGTGCCATAGGCCGGGAGGGGCAACAAGAGACCCAGTACTTC. The genes are TRBV2 and TRBJ2-5; TRBD2 agrees at 8 bases. The CDR3 has 14 amino acids. CDR1 and CDR2 from the germline V gene are SNHLY and FYNNEI. The V segment lost 10 bases and the J segment 2 bases; nucleotides outside the gene matches: 9.

On this clonotype itself: This clone may be a read error of a much larger clone one base away. This chain uses TRBV11-2 with TRBJ1-3; D not certain. CDR1 is SGHAT, CDR2 FQNNGV, per germline. The CDR3 consists of 16 residues. The DNA for the CDR3 is TGTGCCAGCAGCACCCTCGGGCTTAGCTCTGGAAACCCCATATATTTT. This codes for CASSTLGLSSGNPIYF.

This clonotype was seen only a few times. V gene TRBV2 combines with J gene TRBJ1-2; D is perhaps TRBD1 (5 bases). Germline-derived CDR1 and CDR2 are SNHLY and FYNNEI. The germline V and J ends were trimmed by 5 bases and 9 bases, with 19 bases remaining between them. CDR3 length equals 14 residues. The CDR3 DNA reads as TGTGCCAGCAGTTACTCGATTGGGGGAAGTAGCTACACCTTC. It translates to CASSYSIGGSSYTF. The full variable domain, completed using reference TRBV2 and TRBJ1-2, is EPEVTQTPSHQVTQMGQEVILRCVPISNHLYFYWYRQILGQKVEFLVSFYNNEISEKSEIFDDQFSVERPDGSNFTLKIRSTKLEDSAMYFCASSYSIGGSSYTFGSGTRLTVV.

The V call is TRBV29-1, the J call TRBJ2-3; TRBD1 agrees at 8 bases. This CDR3 spans 14 amino acids. With V trimmed by 6 bases and J by 2 bases, 7 bases remained unmatched. The germline gives CDR1 SQVTM, CDR2 ANQGSEA. The CDR3 region has the DNA TGCAGCGTGTCCCGGGACAGGACCACAGATACGCAGTATTTT. Amino acids: CSVSRDRTTDTQYF.

V usage is TRBV20-1 and J usage is TRBJ2-7, with a weak D call TRBD1 (5 bases). This CDR3 has 11 residues. Per germline, CDR1 DFQATT and CDR2 SNEGSKA (reference sequence). With 3 bases removed from V and 9 bases from J, the gap between germline ends came to 12 bases. This CDR3 is CSARLGAVQYF. The CDR3 DNA sequence: TGCAGTGCTAGGCTTGGGGCAGTGCAGTACTTC.

This clonotype came up a few times. The chain carries TRBV7-2 and TRBJ2-5; D remains unclear. Germline values: CDR1 SGHTA, CDR2 FQGNSA. V lost 5 bases, J lost 4 bases, and 14 bases lay in between. The length of the CDR3 is 14 residues. Written as DNA, the CDR3 is TGTGCCAGCAGCCAAGACCAGAGCCGAGAGACCCAGTACTTC. Its translation is CASSQDQSRETQYF.

The rearrangement uses TRBV25-1 and TRBJ2-7; 9 bases are shared with TRBD2. Losses at the gene ends were 6 bases for V and 7 bases for J; bases not matched to a gene: 7. The CDR3 is 13 residues long. Per germline, CDR1 MGHDK and CDR2 SYGVNS. CDR3 loop: CASRTGTSREQYF. CDR3 bases: TGTGCCAGCAGGACAGGGACTAGCAGGGAGCAGTACTTC.

This clonotype was seen more than once but under ten times. The V call is TRBV29-1, the J call TRBJ1-6; the D gene is possibly TRBD1 (6 bases). Germline assignment: CDR1 SQVTM and CDR2 ANQGSEA. Deletions cut 2 bases from V and 7 bases from J, with 9 bases between. The CDR3 contains 13 residues. DNA of the CDR3: TGCAGCGTTGAATACAGGGCCAATTCACCCCTCCACTTT. Protein: CSVEYRANSPLHF. The full variable domain, with the rest looked up from reference TRBV29-1 and TRBJ1-6, is SAVISQKPSRDICQRGTSLTIQCQVDSQVTMMFWYRQQPGQSLTLIATANQGSEATYESGFVIDKFPISRPNLTFSTLTVSNMSPEDSSIYLCSVEYRANSPLHFGNGTRLTVT.

Many counts were recorded for this clonotype. The chain uses TRBV10-3 and TRBJ2-5; 13 bases are shared with TRBD2. CDR1 ENHRY and CDR2 SYGVKD come from the germline V gene. Trimming took 6 bases from V and 1 from J; bases not matched to a gene: 2. The CDR3 length is 15 residues. Written as DNA, the CDR3 is TGTGCCATCAGAGGGACTAGCGGGACCCAAGAGACCCAGTACTTC. Its translation: CAIRGTSGTQETQYF.

The CDR3 region is CASSEVPSVKEETQYF. DNA for the CDR3: TGTGCCAGCAGTGAAGTGCCTAGCGTTAAAGAAGAGACCCAGTACTTC. The genes are TRBV2 and TRBJ2-5, with a tentative D call TRBD2 (6 bases). V lost 1 base, J lost 3 bases, and 15 bases lay in between. Germline V CDR1 and CDR2: SNHLY, FYNNEI. This CDR3 has 16 amino acids.